This T cell receptor beta chain was obtained from a study of breast tumors, draining lymph nodes, adjacent tissues. General study points: Compared with lymph nodes, tumors were less diverse; compared with nontumor tissue, more. Findings are consistent with lymph node origin and intratumoral expansion of most tumor T cells.

This clonotype was recorded many times. The antigen remains undetermined. TCRdb reprocessed the multiplex PCR reads via MiXCR and lists one record per CDR3 protein. The data show 20,000 to 25,000 distinct CDR3 sequences, approximately 32% seen once. Germline V gives CDR1 LGHNA, CDR2 YSLEER. CDR3 length: 18 residues. V dropped 2 bases and J dropped 0; count of bases not matched to a gene: 5. The specimen was breast tumor tissue. This sequence was found in a female donor with breast cancer. Some clones in this sample may be carry-over from other donors' samples. The J gene is TRBJ2-1, the V gene TRBV4-3; 12 positions agree with TRBD2. The CDR3 here is CASSQTSGRTSSYNEQFF. The CDR3 region has the DNA TGCGCCAGCAGCCAAACTAGCGGGAGGACAAGCTCCTACAATGAGCAGTTCTTC.